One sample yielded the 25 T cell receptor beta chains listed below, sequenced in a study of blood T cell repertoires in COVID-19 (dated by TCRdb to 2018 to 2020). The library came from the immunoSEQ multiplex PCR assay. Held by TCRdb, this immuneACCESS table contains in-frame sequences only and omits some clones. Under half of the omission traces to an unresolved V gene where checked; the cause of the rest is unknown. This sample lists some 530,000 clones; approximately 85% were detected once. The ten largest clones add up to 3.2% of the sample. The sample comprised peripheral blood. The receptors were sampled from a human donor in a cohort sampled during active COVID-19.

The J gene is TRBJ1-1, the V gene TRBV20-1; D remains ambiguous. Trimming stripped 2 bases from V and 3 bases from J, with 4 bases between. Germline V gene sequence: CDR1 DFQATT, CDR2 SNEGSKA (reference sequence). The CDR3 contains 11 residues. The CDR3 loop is CSARPDTEAFF. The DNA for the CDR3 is TGCAGTGCTAGACCGGACACTGAAGCTTTCTTT.

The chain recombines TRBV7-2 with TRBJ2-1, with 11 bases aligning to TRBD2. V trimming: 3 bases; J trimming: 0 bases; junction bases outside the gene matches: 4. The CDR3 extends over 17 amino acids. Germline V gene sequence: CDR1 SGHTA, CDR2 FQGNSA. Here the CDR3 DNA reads TGTGCCAGCAGCTTTATAGCGGGAGGGACCTCCTACAATGAGCAGTTCTTC. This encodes CASSFIAGGTSYNEQFF.

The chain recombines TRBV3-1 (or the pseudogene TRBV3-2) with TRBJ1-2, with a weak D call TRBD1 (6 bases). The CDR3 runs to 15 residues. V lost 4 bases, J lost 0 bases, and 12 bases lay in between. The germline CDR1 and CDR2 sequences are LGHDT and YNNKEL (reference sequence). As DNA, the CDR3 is TGTGCCAGCAGCCGCCAGGACAGAGCTAACTATGGCTACACCTTC. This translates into CASSRQDRANYGYTF.

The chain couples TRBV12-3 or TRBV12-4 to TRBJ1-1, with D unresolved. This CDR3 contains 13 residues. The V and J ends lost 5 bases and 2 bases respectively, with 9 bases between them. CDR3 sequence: CASSQQQNTEAFF. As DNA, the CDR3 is TGTGCCAGCAGTCAACAGCAAAACACTGAAGCTTTCTTT.

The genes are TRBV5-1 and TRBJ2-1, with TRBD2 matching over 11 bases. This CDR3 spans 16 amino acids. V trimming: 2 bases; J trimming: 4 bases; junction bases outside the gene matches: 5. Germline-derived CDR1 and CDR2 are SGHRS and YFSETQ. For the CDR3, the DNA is TGCGCCAGCAGCTTATTTAGCGGGAGGGCTTACAATGAGCAGTTCTTC. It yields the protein CASSLFSGRAYNEQFF.

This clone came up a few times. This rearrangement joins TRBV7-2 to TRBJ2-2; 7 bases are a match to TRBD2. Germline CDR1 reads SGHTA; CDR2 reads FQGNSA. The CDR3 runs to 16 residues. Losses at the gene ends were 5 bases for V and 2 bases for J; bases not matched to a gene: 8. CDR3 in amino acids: CASSPRGGFNTGELFF. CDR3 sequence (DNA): TGTGCCAGCAGCCCACGCGGGGGATTTAACACCGGGGAGCTGTTTTTT. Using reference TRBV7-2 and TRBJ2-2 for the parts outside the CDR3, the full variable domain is GAGVSQSPSNKVTEKGKDVELRCDPISGHTALYWYRQSLGQGLEFLIYFQGNSAPDKSGLPSDRFSAERTGGSVSTLTIQRTQQEDSAVYLCASSPRGGFNTGELFFGEGSRLTVL.

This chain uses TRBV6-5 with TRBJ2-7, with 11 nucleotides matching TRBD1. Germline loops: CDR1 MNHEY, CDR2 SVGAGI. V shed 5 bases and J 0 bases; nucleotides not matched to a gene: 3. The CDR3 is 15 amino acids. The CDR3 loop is CASSQDRGPSYEQYF. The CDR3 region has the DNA TGTGCCAGCAGTCAGGACAGGGGGCCCTCCTACGAGCAGTACTTC.

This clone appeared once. This CDR3 is CASSLRPGQGRGYTF. The CDR3 DNA reads TGTGCCAGCAGCTTACGACCGGGACAGGGTAGGGGCTACACCTTC. The rearrangement joins TRBV7-2 to TRBJ1-2; 9 bases line up with TRBD1. The CDR3 totals 15 residues. Per germline, CDR1 SGHTA and CDR2 FQGNSA. Trimming removed 2 bases from V and 8 bases from J; junction bases left unmatched: 9.

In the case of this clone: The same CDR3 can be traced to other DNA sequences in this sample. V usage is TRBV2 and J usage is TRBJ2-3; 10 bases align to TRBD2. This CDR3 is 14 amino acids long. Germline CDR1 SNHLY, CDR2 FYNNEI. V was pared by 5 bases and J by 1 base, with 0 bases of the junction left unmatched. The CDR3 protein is CASSLAGGTDTQYF. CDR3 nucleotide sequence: TGTGCCAGCAGTCTAGCGGGAGGCACAGATACGCAGTATTTT.

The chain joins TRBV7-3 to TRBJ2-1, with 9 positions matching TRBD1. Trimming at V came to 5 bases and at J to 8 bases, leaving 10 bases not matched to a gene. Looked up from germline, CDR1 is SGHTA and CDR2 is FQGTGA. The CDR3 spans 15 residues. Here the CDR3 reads CASSILQGARDEQFF. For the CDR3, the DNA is TGTGCCAGCAGCATATTACAGGGGGCGCGGGATGAGCAGTTCTTC.

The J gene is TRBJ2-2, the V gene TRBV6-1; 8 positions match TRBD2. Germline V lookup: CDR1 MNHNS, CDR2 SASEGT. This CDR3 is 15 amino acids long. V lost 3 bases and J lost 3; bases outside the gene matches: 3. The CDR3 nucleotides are TGTGCCAGCAGTGAGGCAGCGGGAGACACCGGGGAGCTGTTTTTT. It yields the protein CASSEAAGDTGELFF.

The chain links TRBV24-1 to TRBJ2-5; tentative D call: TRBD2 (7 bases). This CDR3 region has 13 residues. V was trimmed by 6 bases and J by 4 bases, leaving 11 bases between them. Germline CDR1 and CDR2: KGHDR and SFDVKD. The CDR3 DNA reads TGTGCCACCAGTTCGGGGGGCAGAGAGACCCAGTACTTC. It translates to CATSSGGRETQYF.

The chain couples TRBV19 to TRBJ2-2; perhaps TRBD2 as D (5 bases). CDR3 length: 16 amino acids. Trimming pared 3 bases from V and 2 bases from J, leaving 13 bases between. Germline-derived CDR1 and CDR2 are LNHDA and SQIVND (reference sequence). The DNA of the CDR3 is TGTGCCAGTAGTATTTTCGGAGGATCAAACACCGGGGAGCTGTTTTTT. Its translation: CASSIFGGSNTGELFF.

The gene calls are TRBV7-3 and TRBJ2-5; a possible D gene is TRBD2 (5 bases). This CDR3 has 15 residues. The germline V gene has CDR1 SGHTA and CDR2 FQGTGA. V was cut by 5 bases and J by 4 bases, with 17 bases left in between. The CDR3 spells CASSLSSGGRETQYF. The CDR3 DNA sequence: TGTGCCAGCAGCCTAAGCTCCGGAGGCCGAGAGACCCAGTACTTC.

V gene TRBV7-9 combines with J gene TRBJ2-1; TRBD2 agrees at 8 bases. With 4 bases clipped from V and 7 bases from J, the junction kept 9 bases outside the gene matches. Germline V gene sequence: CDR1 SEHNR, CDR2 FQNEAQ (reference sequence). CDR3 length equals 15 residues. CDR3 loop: CASSWGLAGFNEQFF. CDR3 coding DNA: TGTGCCAGCAGCTGGGGCCTAGCGGGTTTTAATGAGCAGTTCTTC.

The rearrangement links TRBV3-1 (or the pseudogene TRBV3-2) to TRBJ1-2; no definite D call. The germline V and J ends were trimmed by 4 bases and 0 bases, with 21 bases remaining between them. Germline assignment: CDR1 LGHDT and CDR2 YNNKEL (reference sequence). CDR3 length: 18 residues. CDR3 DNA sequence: TGTGCCAGCAGCCGCACGGTTCTTACCACAGCTACTAACTATGGCTACACCTTC. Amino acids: CASSRTVLTTATNYGYTF.

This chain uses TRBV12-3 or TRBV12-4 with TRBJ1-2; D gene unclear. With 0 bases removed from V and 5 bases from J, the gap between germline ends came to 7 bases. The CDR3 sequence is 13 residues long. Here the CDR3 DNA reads TGTGCCAGCAGTTTAGCGGAGCGGTATGGCTACACCTTC. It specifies CASSLAERYGYTF.

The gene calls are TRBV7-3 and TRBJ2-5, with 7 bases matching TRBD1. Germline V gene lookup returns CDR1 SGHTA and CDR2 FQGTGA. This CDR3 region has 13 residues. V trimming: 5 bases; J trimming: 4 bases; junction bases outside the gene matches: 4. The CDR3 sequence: CASSRYRGETQYF. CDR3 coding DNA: TGTGCCAGCAGCCGCTACAGGGGAGAGACCCAGTACTTC.

DNA of the CDR3: TGTGCCAGCAGCTCAAGACAGGGTGGCACTGAAGCTTTCTTT. Its translation: CASSSRQGGTEAFF. This chain uses TRBV7-2 with TRBJ1-1; 7 bases fit TRBD1. Germline CDR1 reads SGHTA; CDR2 reads FQGNSA. The CDR3 loop spans 14 amino acids. J was trimmed by 4 bases and V by 4 bases; bases with no gene match: 6.

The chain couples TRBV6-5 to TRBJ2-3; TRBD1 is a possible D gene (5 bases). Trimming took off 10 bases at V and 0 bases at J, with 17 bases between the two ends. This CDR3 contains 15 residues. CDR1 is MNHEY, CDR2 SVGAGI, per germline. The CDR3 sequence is CATQLAGPSTDTQYF. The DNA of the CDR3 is TGTGCCACCCAGTTAGCAGGGCCTAGCACAGATACGCAGTATTTT.

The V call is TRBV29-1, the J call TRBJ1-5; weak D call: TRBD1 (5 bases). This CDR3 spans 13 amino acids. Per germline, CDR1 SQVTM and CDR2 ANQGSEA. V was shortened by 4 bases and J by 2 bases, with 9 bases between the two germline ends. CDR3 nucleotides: TGCAGCGTTGGGTGGGGGGGCAATCAGCCCCAGCATTTT. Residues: CSVGWGGNQPQHF. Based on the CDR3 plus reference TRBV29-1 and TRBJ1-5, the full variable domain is SAVISQKPSRDICQRGTSLTIQCQVDSQVTMMFWYRQQPGQSLTLIATANQGSEATYESGFVIDKFPISRPNLTFSTLTVSNMSPEDSSIYLCSVGWGGNQPQHFGDGTRLSIL.

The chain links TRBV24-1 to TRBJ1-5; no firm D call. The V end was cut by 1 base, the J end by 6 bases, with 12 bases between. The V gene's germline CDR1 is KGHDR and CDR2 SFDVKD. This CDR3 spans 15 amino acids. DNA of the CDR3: TGTGCCACCAGTGATTTTCAAGATCCGGGTCAGCCCCAGCATTTT. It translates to CATSDFQDPGQPQHF.

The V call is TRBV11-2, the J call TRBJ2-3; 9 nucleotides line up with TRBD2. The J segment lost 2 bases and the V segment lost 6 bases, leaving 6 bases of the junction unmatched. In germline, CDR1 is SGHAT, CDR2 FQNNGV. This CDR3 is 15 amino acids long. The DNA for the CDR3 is TGTGCCAGCAGTCAAAGACTAGCGGTCACAGATACGCAGTATTTT. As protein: CASSQRLAVTDTQYF.

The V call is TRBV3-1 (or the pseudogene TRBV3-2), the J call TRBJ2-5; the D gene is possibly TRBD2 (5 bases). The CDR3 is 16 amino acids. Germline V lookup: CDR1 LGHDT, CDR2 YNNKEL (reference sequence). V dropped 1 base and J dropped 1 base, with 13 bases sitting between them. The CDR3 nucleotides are TGTGCCAGCAGCCAAGGCCAGCGGAACATCCAAGAGACCCAGTACTTC. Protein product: CASSQGQRNIQETQYF.

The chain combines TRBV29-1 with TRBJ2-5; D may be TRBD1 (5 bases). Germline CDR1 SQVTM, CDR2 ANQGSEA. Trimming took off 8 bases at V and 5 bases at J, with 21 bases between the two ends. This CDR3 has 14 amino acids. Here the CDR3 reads CSSRSDTAGETQYF. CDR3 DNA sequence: TGCAGCAGCAGATCGGACACCGCTGGGGAGACCCAGTACTTC.